Listed here are 23 T cell receptor beta chains from one sample, sequenced in a study of blood T cell repertoires in COVID-19. Using immunoSEQ multiplex PCR, the repertoire was profiled, and TCRdb retains in-frame clones only, with some absent. The repertoire holds under 250,000 clones, about 82% seen once, with approximately 2.4% in the top ten. Input material: peripheral blood. Receptors were obtained from a woman in her seventies with COVID-19, enrolled during active disease.

V gene TRBV3-1 (or the pseudogene TRBV3-2) combines with J gene TRBJ2-1; 7 nucleotides match TRBD1. CDR1 and CDR2 (germline): LGHDT, YNNKEL (reference sequence). The CDR3 consists of 16 residues. The junction had 15 bases not matched to a gene; V was cut back by 5 bases and J by 8 bases. The CDR3 loop is CASSNRDKGQGDEQFF. CDR3 sequence (DNA): TGTGCCAGCAGCAACAGGGACAAGGGGCAGGGGGATGAGCAGTTCTTC.

This clone showed up just once. V usage is TRBV29-1 and J usage is TRBJ2-2; D is undetermined. V was cut by 4 bases and J by 1 base, with 10 bases left in between. Germline V gene data show CDR1 as SQVTM and CDR2 as ANQGSEA. The CDR3 spans 14 residues. Here the CDR3 reads CSVGVTMNTGELFF. CDR3 nucleotide sequence: TGCAGCGTTGGGGTGACAATGAACACCGGGGAGCTGTTTTTT.

This clone was seen a few times. The chain couples TRBV13 to TRBJ2-1; 9 bases match TRBD1. Germline CDR1 PRHDT, CDR2 FYEKMQ (reference sequence). The length of the CDR3 is 14 residues. After removal of 5 bases from V and 6 bases from J, the junction contained 5 bases not matched to a gene. As DNA, the CDR3 is TGTGCCAGCAGCCGAGGGGACAGGGCCAATGAGCAGTTCTTC. It codes for CASSRGDRANEQFF.

This chain uses TRBV19 with TRBJ1-4, with D unclear. The CDR3 has 14 residues. V was clipped by 5 bases and J by 0 bases, with 7 bases between them. Germline CDR1 reads LNHDA; CDR2 reads SQIVND (reference sequence). For the CDR3, the DNA is TGTGCCAGTAGTTGGGGAGCAACTAATGAAAAACTGTTTTTT. Residues: CASSWGATNEKLFF.

The V gene is TRBV5-6, the J gene TRBJ1-1; unclear D gene. In germline, CDR1 is SGHDT, CDR2 YYEEEE. This CDR3 comprises 15 residues. V lost 1 base to trimming and J lost 2 bases, with 12 bases between them. As DNA, the CDR3 is TGTGCCAGCAGCTTGAGTCCCAGAAAAAACACTGAAGCTTTCTTT. This codes for CASSLSPRKNTEAFF.

The CDR3 is CASSLEGGRREEAFF. CDR3 DNA sequence: TGTGCCAGCAGCCTTGAAGGGGGACGACGAGAAGAAGCTTTCTTT. The chain is built from TRBV11-3 and TRBJ1-1; D perhaps matches TRBD1 (6 bases). V dropped 5 bases and J dropped 8 bases, with 21 bases sitting between them. Per the germline V gene, CDR1 is SGHNT and CDR2 is YENEEA. There are 15 residues in the CDR3. Using reference TRBV11-3 and TRBJ1-1 for the parts outside the CDR3, the full variable domain is EAGVVQSPRYKIIEKKQPVAFWCNPISGHNTLYWYLQNLGQGPELLIRYENEEAVDDSQLPKDRFSAERLKGVDSTLKIQPAELGDSAVYLCASSLEGGRREEAFFGQGTRLTVV.

V usage is TRBV14 and J usage is TRBJ1-2, with TRBD1 identical over 9 bases. V was clipped by 4 bases and J by 4 bases; unmatched bases: 4. The V gene's germline CDR1 is SGHDN and CDR2 FVKESK. The CDR3 runs 14 residues. As DNA, the CDR3 is TGTGCCAGCAGCCGGGACAGGGTGGGCTATGGCTACACCTTC. Translating gives CASSRDRVGYGYTF. Full variable domain (rest looked up from reference TRBV14 and TRBJ1-2): EAGVTQFPSHSVIEKGQTVTLRCDPISGHDNLYWYRRVMGKEIKFLLHFVKESKQDESGMPNNRFLAERTGGTYSTLKVQPAELEDSGVYFCASSRDRVGYGYTFGSGTRLTVV.

V gene TRBV5-4 combines with J gene TRBJ1-1; 9 bases are shared with TRBD1. Germline CDR1 is SGHNT and CDR2 is YYREEE (reference sequence). CDR3 length: 15 amino acids. The V gene end was trimmed by 6 bases and the J gene end by 4 bases; junction bases not matched to a gene: 10. As DNA, the CDR3 is TGTGCCAGCACCAGGGACAGGGATCAAGGCACTGAAGCTTTCTTT. It translates to CASTRDRDQGTEAFF.

This sequence joins TRBV14 and TRBJ1-6; D perhaps matches TRBD1 (6 bases). The V end was cut by 0 bases, the J end by 8 bases, with 14 bases between. The CDR3 contains 16 residues. Germline V gene data show CDR1 as SGHDN and CDR2 as FVKESK. The CDR3 spells CASSQDWGQKYSPLHF. For the CDR3, the DNA is TGTGCCAGCAGCCAAGATTGGGGACAAAAGTATTCACCCCTCCACTTT.

The chain links TRBV18 to TRBJ2-5; a weak D match, TRBD1 (6 bases). Germline assignment: CDR1 KGHSH and CDR2 LQKENI. This CDR3 has 14 residues. The V end was cut by 2 bases, the J end by 2 bases, with 9 bases between. The CDR3 loop is CASSPSDSQETQYF. The CDR3 region has the DNA TGTGCCAGCTCACCATCGGACAGTCAAGAGACCCAGTACTTC. Complete variable domain (other parts from reference TRBV18 and TRBJ2-5): NAGVMQNPRHLVRRRGQEARLRCSPMKGHSHVYWYRQLPEEGLKFMVYLQKENIIDESGMPKERFSAEFPKEGPSILRIQQVVRGDSAAYFCASSPSDSQETQYFGPGTRLLVL.

With respect to this clone: A junction boundary mismatches the germline segment, possibly from a read error. The rearrangement uses TRBV7-7 and TRBJ2-2, with 11 positions matching TRBD2. Germline V lookup: CDR1 SSHAT, CDR2 FNYEAQ (reference sequence). There are 16 residues in the CDR3. CDR3 sequence reads: CASSLLAGGHTGELFF. DNA for the CDR3: TGTGCTAGCAGCTTATTAGCGGGGGGGCACACCGGGGAGCTGTTTTTT.

This chain joins TRBV7-2 and TRBJ2-2, with D possibly being TRBD2 (6 bases). Trimming took off 2 bases at V and 6 bases at J, with 19 bases between the two ends. Germline CDR1 reads SGHTA; CDR2 reads FQGNSA. CDR3 length: 17 residues. The CDR3 nucleotides read TGTGCCAGCAGCTTAAGCGGTCAACGGGGGATGCCCGGGGAGCTGTTTTTT. Translation gives CASSLSGQRGMPGELFF.

This sequence joins TRBV7-9 and TRBJ2-7; 10 nucleotides match TRBD2. CDR1 is SEHNR and CDR2 is FQNEAQ in the germline V gene (reference sequence). The CDR3 has 14 residues. The J segment lost 3 bases and the V segment lost 5 bases, leaving 4 bases of the junction unmatched. The CDR3 spells CASSPVAGGYEQYF. CDR3 nucleotide sequence: TGTGCCAGCAGCCCAGTAGCGGGAGGCTACGAGCAGTACTTC. Combining the CDR3 with reference TRBV7-9 and TRBJ2-7 gives the whole variable domain DTGVSQNPRHKITKRGQNVTFRCDPISEHNRLYWYRQTLGQGPEFLTYFQNEAQLEKSRLLSDRFSAERPKGSFSTLEIQRTEQGDSAMYLCASSPVAGGYEQYFGPGTRLTVT.

This clone was recorded only once. This chain joins TRBV18 and TRBJ2-2, with TRBD2 matching over 13 bases. CDR3 length: 17 amino acids. Germline V gene sequence: CDR1 KGHSH, CDR2 LQKENI. V was pared by 4 bases and J by 4 bases, with 6 bases of the junction left unmatched. The CDR3 region is CASSLRTSGSGTGELFF. The CDR3 coding sequence is TGTGCCAGCTCACTACGGACTAGCGGGAGCGGCACCGGGGAGCTGTTTTTT.

The chain couples TRBV3-1 (or the pseudogene TRBV3-2) to TRBJ1-1; D gene unclear. The germline V and J ends were trimmed by 4 bases and 3 bases, with 6 bases remaining between them. CDR1 and CDR2 (germline): LGHDT, YNNKEL (reference sequence). This CDR3 is built from 12 residues. Here the CDR3 reads CASSRGDTEAFF. CDR3 DNA: TGTGCCAGCAGCCGCGGGGACACTGAAGCTTTCTTT.

The J gene is TRBJ2-3, the V gene TRBV7-2; the D gene is possibly TRBD1 (6 bases). The V gene lost 5 bases and the J gene lost 0 bases, with 12 bases spanning the gap. CDR1 and CDR2 (germline): SGHTA, FQGNSA. The CDR3 loop spans 15 amino acids. The CDR3 region has the DNA TGTGCCAGCAGCAAACAGGGATCTAGCACAGATACGCAGTATTTT. Translation gives CASSKQGSSTDTQYF.

The CDR3, as DNA: TGTGCCAGTAGTGCCTCACAGGGGACGGCCTACGAGCAGTACTTC. This translates into CASSASQGTAYEQYF. V gene TRBV19 combines with J gene TRBJ2-7, with 7 bases that match TRBD1. Germline-derived CDR1 and CDR2 are LNHDA and SQIVND (reference sequence). CDR3 length: 15 amino acids. After removal of 5 bases from V and 2 bases from J, the junction contained 9 bases not matched to a gene.

This chain connects TRBV29-1 to TRBJ2-1; 7 bases are shared with TRBD1. The V and J ends lost 7 bases and 10 bases, in that order; junction bases with no gene match: 10. The CDR3 length is 12 residues. CDR1 and CDR2 from the germline V gene are SQVTM and ANQGSEA. CDR3 loop: CSARQGDGEQFF. CDR3 DNA sequence: TGCAGCGCGAGACAGGGCGACGGGGAGCAGTTCTTC.

This chain joins TRBV9 and TRBJ2-4, with 7 positions matching TRBD1. V dropped 1 base and J dropped 6; count of bases not matched to a gene: 7. The CDR3 consists of 15 residues. Looked up from germline, CDR1 is SGDLS and CDR2 is YYNGEE. The CDR3 region is CASSVCIRGINIQYF. In DNA form, the CDR3 reads TGTGCCAGCAGCGTATGCATCAGGGGGATAAACATTCAGTACTTC.

Only a few counts were recorded for this clone. The gene calls are TRBV6-2 or TRBV6-3 and TRBJ1-3; a possible D gene is TRBD1 (6 bases). The V gene lost 2 bases and the J gene lost 0 bases, with 11 bases spanning the gap. Germline loops: CDR1 MNHEY, CDR2 SVGEGT. This CDR3 has 16 residues. In nucleotides, the CDR3 is TGTGCCAGCAGTTACGGGACACGAGACTCTGGAAACACCATATATTTT. This codes for CASSYGTRDSGNTIYF.

The V and J genes are TRBV5-1 and TRBJ1-4, with D possibly being TRBD1 (6 bases). Trimming stripped 3 bases from V and 2 bases from J, with 11 bases between. Per germline, CDR1 SGHRS and CDR2 YFSETQ. There are 15 residues in the CDR3. Written as DNA, the CDR3 is TGCGCCAGCAGCTATCAGGGGCTGACTAATGAAAAACTGTTTTTT. Its protein product is CASSYQGLTNEKLFF.

The chain has TRBV10-1 and TRBJ1-1; D is perhaps TRBD1 (5 bases). The germline gives CDR1 WNHNN, CDR2 SYGVQD (reference sequence). The V end was cut by 8 bases, the J end by 5 bases, with 12 bases between. The CDR3 spans 12 residues. The CDR3, as DNA: TGCGCCAGCTGGGGGGTAAGGACTGAAGCTTTCTTT. This translates into CASWGVRTEAFF.

The chain is built from TRBV24-1 and TRBJ2-1, with 9 bases that match TRBD1. The CDR3 runs 15 residues. The V gene's germline CDR1 is KGHDR and CDR2 SFDVKD. J lost 9 bases, V lost 6 bases, and 11 bases had no gene match. The CDR3 DNA reads TGTGCCACCAGTCGTTCGGGACAGGGAACCCCTGAGCAGTTCTTC. Its protein product is CATSRSGQGTPEQFF.